This TCR beta chain stems from a study of beta chain features in type 1 diabetes. CDR3 length equals 16 residues. The V segment lost 4 bases and the J segment 4 bases; nucleotides outside the gene matches: 12. The germline V gene has CDR1 SGDLS and CDR2 YYNGEE. The investigators reverse transcribed all of the isolated RNA, so they sequenced expressed TCRB transcripts. It was found that naive, central memory and regulatory T cell samples averaged roughly 3.5 million reads. The method was immunoSEQ multiplex PCR; TCRdb's version includes in-frame clones alone and lacks a portion of them. The repertoire holds about 230,000 clones, with around 9.6% as singletons.

The TCR comes from a woman aged 18 to 35 in good health. The specimen was naive CD4+ T cells from blood. V usage is TRBV9 and J usage is TRBJ1-2; 8 bases align to TRBD1. The CDR3 DNA follows: TGTGCCAGCAGCCTTAGTTGGCGGACAGGGCCCTATGGCTACACCTTC. Translation gives CASSLSWRTGPYGYTF.